Listed below are T cell receptor beta chains from one sample, sequenced in a study of technical replicates of blood from a handful of donors. Data came from immunoSEQ multiplex PCR; TCRdb stores just in-frame clones and leaves some out. The table has 65,000 to 90,000 clones, approximately 90% seen once; the top ten hold around 0.27%. The sequenced sample was T cells isolated from PBMCs. These receptors were collected from a human donor in good health. The CDR3 runs from the conserved cysteine through the conserved F or W. The D gene is left open where the match is weak. Expanded clones get a size class; other rows say once, few or many, or leave the size out.

TRBJ2-1 | TRBV19 | TRBD2 | 16 | . | CASSTSGTSGTNEQFF | TGTGCCAGTAGTACTTCCGGGACTAGCGGAACCAATGAGCAGTTCTTC
TRBJ1-2 | TRBV19 | TRBD1 | 15 | . | CASKITGTGVHGYTF | TGTGCCAGTAAAATAACCGGGACAGGGGTTCATGGCTACACCTTC
TRBJ1-2 | TRBV5-1 | . | 16 | . | CASSLGGTPLNYGYTF | TGCGCCAGCAGCTTGGGCGGCACCCCCTTAAACTATGGCTACACCTTC
TRBJ2-4 | TRBV7-6 | . | 13 | once | CASSISGENIQYF | TGTGCCAGCAGCATCTCGGGGGAAAACATTCAGTACTTC
TRBJ2-5 | TRBV13 | . | 15 | . | CASSLEGNGQETQYF | TGTGCCAGCAGCCTGGAGGGTAATGGCCAAGAGACCCAGTACTTC
TRBJ2-2 | TRBV7-9 | . | 11 | once | CASSAGGELFF | TGTGCCAGCAGCGCGGGGGGGGAGCTGTTTTTT
TRBJ2-5 | TRBV2 | . | 12 | . | CASIQDLETQYF | TGTGCCAGCATTCAGGATTTGGAGACCCAGTACTTC
TRBJ1-1 | TRBV30 | TRBD1 | 14 | . | CAWSRGTVRTEAFF | TGTGCCTGGAGTAGGGGGACAGTACGCACTGAAGCTTTCTTT
TRBJ2-1 | TRBV5-1 | TRBD2 | 15 | once | CASSTGLADYNEQFF | TGCGCCAGCAGCACGGGACTAGCGGATTACAATGAGCAGTTCTTC
TRBJ1-3 | TRBV6-5 | . | 14 | . | CASSSRMRGNTIYF | TGTGCCAGCAGTTCCCGTATGAGAGGAAACACCATATATTTT
TRBJ2-7 | TRBV9 | TRBD1 | 14 | . | CASSVTGGGYEQYF | TGTGCCAGCAGCGTAACAGGGGGCGGGTACGAGCAGTACTTC